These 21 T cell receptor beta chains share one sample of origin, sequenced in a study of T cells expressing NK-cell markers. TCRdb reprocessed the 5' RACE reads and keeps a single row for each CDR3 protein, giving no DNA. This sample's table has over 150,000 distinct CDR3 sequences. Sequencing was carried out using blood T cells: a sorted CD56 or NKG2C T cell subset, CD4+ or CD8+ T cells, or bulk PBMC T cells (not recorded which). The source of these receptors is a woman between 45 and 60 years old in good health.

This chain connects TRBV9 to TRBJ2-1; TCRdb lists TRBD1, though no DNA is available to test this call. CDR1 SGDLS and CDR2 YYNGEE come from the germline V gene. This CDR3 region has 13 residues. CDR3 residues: CASSVGDRGEQFF.

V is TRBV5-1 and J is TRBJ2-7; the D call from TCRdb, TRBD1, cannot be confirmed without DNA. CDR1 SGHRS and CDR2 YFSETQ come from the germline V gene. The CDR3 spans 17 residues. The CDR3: CASSLAGGTGWLDEQYF.

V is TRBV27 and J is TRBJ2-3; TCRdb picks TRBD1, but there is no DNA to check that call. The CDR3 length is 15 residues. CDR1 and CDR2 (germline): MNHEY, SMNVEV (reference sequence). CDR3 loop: CASSLSSGTRHTQYF.

The CDR3 region is CASSYLGQGAGDTQYF. This chain links TRBV12-3 or TRBV12-4 with TRBJ2-3; checking the TCRdb D call of TRBD1 is not possible without DNA. The CDR3 covers 16 residues.

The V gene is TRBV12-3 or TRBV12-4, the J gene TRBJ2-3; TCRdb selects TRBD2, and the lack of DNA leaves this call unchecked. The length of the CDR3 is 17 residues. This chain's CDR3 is CASSFLRLAGERDTQYF.

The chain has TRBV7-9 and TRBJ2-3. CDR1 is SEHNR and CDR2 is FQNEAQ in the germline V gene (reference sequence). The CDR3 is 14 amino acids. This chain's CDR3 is CASSLDSETDTQYF.

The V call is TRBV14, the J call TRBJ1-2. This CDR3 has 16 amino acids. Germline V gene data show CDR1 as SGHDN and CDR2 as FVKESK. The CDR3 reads CASSPWAVREDYGYTF.

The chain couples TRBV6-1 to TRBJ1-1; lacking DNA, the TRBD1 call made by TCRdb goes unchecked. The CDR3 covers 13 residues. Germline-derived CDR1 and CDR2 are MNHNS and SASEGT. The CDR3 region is CASSERGAIEAFF.

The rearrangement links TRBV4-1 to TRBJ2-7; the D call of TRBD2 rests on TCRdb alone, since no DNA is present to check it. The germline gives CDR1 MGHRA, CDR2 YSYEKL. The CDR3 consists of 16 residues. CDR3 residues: CASSRGAGGEGYEQYF.

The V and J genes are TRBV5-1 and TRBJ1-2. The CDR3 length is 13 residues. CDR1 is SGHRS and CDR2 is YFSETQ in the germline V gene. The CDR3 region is CASSLGDHYGYTF.

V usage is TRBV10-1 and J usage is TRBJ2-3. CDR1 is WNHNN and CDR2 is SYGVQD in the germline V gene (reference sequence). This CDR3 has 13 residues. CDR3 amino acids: CASSGRPTDTQYF.

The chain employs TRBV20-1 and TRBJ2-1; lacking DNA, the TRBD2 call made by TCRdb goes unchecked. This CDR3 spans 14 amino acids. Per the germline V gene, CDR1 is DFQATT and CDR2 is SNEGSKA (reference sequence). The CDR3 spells CSARAGTSDNEQFF.

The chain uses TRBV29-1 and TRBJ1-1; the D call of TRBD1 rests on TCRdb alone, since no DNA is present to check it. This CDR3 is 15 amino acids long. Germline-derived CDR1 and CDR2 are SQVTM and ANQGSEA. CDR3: CSVEGFPEGSTEAFF.

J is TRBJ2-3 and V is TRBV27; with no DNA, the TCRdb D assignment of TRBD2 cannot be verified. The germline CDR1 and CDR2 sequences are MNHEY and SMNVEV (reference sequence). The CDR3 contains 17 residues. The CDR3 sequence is CASSKGTSGGPTDTQYF.

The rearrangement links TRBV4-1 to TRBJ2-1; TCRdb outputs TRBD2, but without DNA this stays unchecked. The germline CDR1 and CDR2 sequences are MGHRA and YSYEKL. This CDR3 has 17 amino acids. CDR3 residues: CASSQDRDGMAGAEQFF.

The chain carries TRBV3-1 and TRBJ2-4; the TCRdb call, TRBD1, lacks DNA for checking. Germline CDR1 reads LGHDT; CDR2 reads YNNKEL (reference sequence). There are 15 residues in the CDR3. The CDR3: CASSGVGPSKNIQYF.

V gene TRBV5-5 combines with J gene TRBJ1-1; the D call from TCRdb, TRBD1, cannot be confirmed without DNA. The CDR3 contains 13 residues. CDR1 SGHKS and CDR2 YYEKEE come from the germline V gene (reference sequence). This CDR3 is CASSLANGQDAFF.

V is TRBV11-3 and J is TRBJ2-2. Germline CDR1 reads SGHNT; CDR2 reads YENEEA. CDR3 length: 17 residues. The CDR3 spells CASSLGLGEAATGELFF.

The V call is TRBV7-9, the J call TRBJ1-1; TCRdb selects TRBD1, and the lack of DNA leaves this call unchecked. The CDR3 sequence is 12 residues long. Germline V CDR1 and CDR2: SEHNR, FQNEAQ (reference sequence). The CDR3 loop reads CASSGQYFQAFF.

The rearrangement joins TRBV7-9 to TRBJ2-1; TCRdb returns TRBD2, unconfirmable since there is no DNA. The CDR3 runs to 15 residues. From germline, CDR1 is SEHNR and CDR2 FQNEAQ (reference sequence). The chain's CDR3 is CASSLVTSGVNEQFF.

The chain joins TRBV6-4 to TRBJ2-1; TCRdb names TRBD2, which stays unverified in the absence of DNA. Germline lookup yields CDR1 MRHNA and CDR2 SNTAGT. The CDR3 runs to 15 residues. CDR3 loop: CASSERLAEGNEQFF.